One sample yielded the 19 T cell receptor beta chains listed below, sequenced in a study of blood T cell repertoires in COVID-19. Some clones are missing from TCRdb's copy, which holds only in-frame ones; the method was immunoSEQ multiplex PCR. The sample has 150,000 to 200,000 clones, around nine tenths seen once. Sample: PBMCs or T cells enriched from blood (not recorded which). The receptors stem from a woman in her 50s who had recovered from COVID-19.

This clone was recorded many times. This chain links TRBV12-3 or TRBV12-4 with TRBJ1-4, with D hard to call. CDR3 length: 11 amino acids. V was pared by 6 bases and J by 4 bases, with 3 bases between. The CDR3 DNA reads as TGTGCCAGCAGCCTTAATGAAAAACTGTTTTTT. Translation gives CASSLNEKLFF.

The V call is TRBV20-1, the J call TRBJ2-7; 11 positions agree with TRBD1. The CDR3 is made up of 15 amino acids. V trimming: 3 bases; J trimming: 3 bases; junction bases outside the gene matches: 7. Germline values: CDR1 DFQATT, CDR2 SNEGSKA (reference sequence). The CDR3 sequence: CSASRSGTGGYEQYF. CDR3 DNA: TGCAGTGCTAGTCGTTCCGGGACAGGGGGCTACGAGCAGTACTTC.

The CDR3 loop is CAIRVTPGQGAGSRRANYGYTF. CDR3 nucleotides: TGTGCCATCAGAGTGACTCCGGGACAGGGAGCGGGATCGCGTAGAGCTAACTATGGCTACACCTTC. The chain has TRBV10-3 and TRBJ1-2, with 9 bases aligning to TRBD1. The CDR3 contains 22 residues. The germline V gene has CDR1 ENHRY and CDR2 SYGVKD. V lost 6 bases and J lost 0; bases outside the gene matches: 26.

A few counts support this clone. The J gene is TRBJ1-4, the V gene TRBV7-2; 8 bases match TRBD1. Germline CDR1 is SGHTA and CDR2 is FQGNSA. The CDR3 runs to 17 residues. The J segment lost 5 bases and the V segment lost 7 bases, leaving 15 bases of the junction unmatched. This CDR3 reads CASKGQVGNTPNEKLFF. CDR3 DNA: TGTGCCAGCAAGGGACAGGTCGGGAACACACCGAATGAAAAACTGTTTTTT. The full variable domain, completed using reference TRBV7-2 and TRBJ1-4, is GAGVSQSPSNKVTEKGKDVELRCDPISGHTALYWYRQSLGQGLEFLIYFQGNSAPDKSGLPSDRFSAERTGGSVSTLTIQRTQQEDSAVYLCASKGQVGNTPNEKLFFGSGTQLSVL.

The chain joins TRBV6-1 to TRBJ2-5; 10 bases match TRBD2. This CDR3 is built from 16 residues. Germline V gene data show CDR1 as MNHNS and CDR2 as SASEGT. The V segment lost 0 bases and the J segment 6 bases; nucleotides outside the gene matches: 7. CDR3: CASSEATSGGAQTQYF. The DNA of the CDR3 is TGTGCCAGCAGTGAAGCGACCAGCGGGGGGGCGCAGACCCAGTACTTC.

This clone was recorded only once. The DNA of the CDR3 is TGTGCCAGCAGTGAATTTGGGGGGAATAGCAATCAGCCCCAGCATTTT. This encodes CASSEFGGNSNQPQHF. V and J are TRBV6-1 and TRBJ1-5, with D perhaps matching TRBD1 (5 bases). Germline V gene lookup returns CDR1 MNHNS and CDR2 SASEGT. V was pared by 2 bases and J by 0 bases, with 11 bases between. The length of the CDR3 is 16 residues.

This chain joins TRBV3-1 (or the pseudogene TRBV3-2) and TRBJ2-1; 10 positions agree with TRBD1. The V gene's germline CDR1 is LGHDT and CDR2 YNNKEL (reference sequence). This CDR3 is 17 amino acids long. V lost 6 bases, J lost 8 bases, and 16 bases stayed unmatched. CDR3 residues: CASRRRSGTGARDEQFF. The CDR3 DNA reads as TGTGCCAGCAGGCGAAGGTCCGGGACAGGGGCTAGGGATGAGCAGTTCTTC.

CDR3 in DNA: TGTGCCAGCACGTACAGGGTGAACACTGAAGCTTTCTTT. Translation gives CASTYRVNTEAFF. The chain uses TRBV12-3 or TRBV12-4 and TRBJ1-1; maybe TRBD1 (6 bases). CDR3 length: 13 residues. V dropped 7 bases and J dropped 0 bases, with 9 bases sitting between them.

The chain joins TRBV7-2 to TRBJ2-1; possible D gene TRBD1, 6 bases. Per germline, CDR1 SGHTA and CDR2 FQGNSA. The CDR3 runs to 14 residues. The germline V and J ends were trimmed by 3 bases and 4 bases, with 10 bases remaining between them. CDR3 in DNA: TGTGCCAGCAGCTTCAGGGGCGCGTACAATGAGCAGTTCTTC. Protein product: CASSFRGAYNEQFF. The full variable domain, completed using reference TRBV7-2 and TRBJ2-1, is GAGVSQSPSNKVTEKGKDVELRCDPISGHTALYWYRQSLGQGLEFLIYFQGNSAPDKSGLPSDRFSAERTGGSVSTLTIQRTQQEDSAVYLCASSFRGAYNEQFFGPGTRLTVL.

The chain carries TRBV6-5 and TRBJ2-7, with TRBD2 as a possible D gene (6 bases). Germline V lookup: CDR1 MNHEY, CDR2 SVGAGI. The length of the CDR3 is 14 residues. The V gene lost 4 bases and the J gene lost 1 base, with 11 bases spanning the gap. The CDR3 DNA reads TGTGCCAGCAGTTCCCTAGCGCGGTCCTACGAGCAGTACTTC. Translation gives CASSSLARSYEQYF.

The chain couples TRBV5-4 to TRBJ2-7, with TRBD2 as a possible D gene (6 bases). Trimming took off 1 base at V and 6 bases at J, with 11 bases between the two ends. Germline lookup yields CDR1 SGHNT and CDR2 YYREEE (reference sequence). The CDR3 has 13 amino acids. The CDR3 sequence is CASSLSMGGEQYF. The CDR3 DNA reads as TGTGCCAGCAGCTTGTCCATGGGGGGCGAGCAGTACTTC.

V is TRBV7-2 and J is TRBJ2-7; 14 bases line up with TRBD2. The germline gives CDR1 SGHTA, CDR2 FQGNSA. Trimming at V came to 1 base and at J to 0 bases, leaving 8 bases not matched to a gene. CDR3 length equals 19 residues. The CDR3 reads CASSLVSTSGGGSSYEQYF. The CDR3 coding sequence is TGTGCCAGCAGCTTAGTCTCGACTAGCGGGGGGGGGAGCTCCTACGAGCAGTACTTC.

This chain joins TRBV9 and TRBJ1-2; TRBD1 matches 7 bases. Germline loops: CDR1 SGDLS, CDR2 YYNGEE. Losses at the gene ends were 1 base for V and 0 bases for J; bases not matched to a gene: 6. This CDR3 region has 16 residues. The CDR3 here is CASSVRQGETNYGYTF. Here the CDR3 DNA reads TGTGCCAGCAGCGTACGACAGGGCGAAACTAACTATGGCTACACCTTC. Complete variable domain (other parts from reference TRBV9 and TRBJ1-2): DSGVTQTPKHLITATGQRVTLRCSPRSGDLSVYWYQQSLDQGLQFLIQYYNGEERAKGNILERFSAQQFPDLHSELNLSSLELGDSALYFCASSVRQGETNYGYTFGSGTRLTVV.

The genes are TRBV5-6 and TRBJ2-2; D is ambiguous. The CDR3 loop spans 18 amino acids. V shed 0 bases and J shed 1 base, with 16 bases lying between them. The germline CDR1 and CDR2 sequences are SGHDT and YYEEEE. The CDR3 loop is CASSLVGGAPGNTGELFF. The CDR3 nucleotides are TGTGCCAGCAGCTTGGTCGGCGGTGCCCCGGGGAACACCGGGGAGCTGTTTTTT.

J is TRBJ1-2 and V is TRBV13; 9 bases line up with TRBD1. This CDR3 contains 17 residues. Per germline, CDR1 PRHDT and CDR2 FYEKMQ (reference sequence). V lost 5 bases, J lost 8 bases, and 18 bases stayed unmatched. The CDR3 DNA reads TGTGCCAGCAGCGGAACCGGGACAGGGTTATGGAGATTCGGCTACACCTTC. This sequence encodes CASSGTGTGLWRFGYTF.

V and J are TRBV3-1 (or the pseudogene TRBV3-2) and TRBJ2-2, with D unclear. CDR3 length: 13 amino acids. Trimming left V 1 base short and J 5 bases short, with 5 bases between. Germline V gene sequence: CDR1 LGHDT, CDR2 YNNKEL (reference sequence). CDR3 coding DNA: TGTGCCAGCAGCCAAGCCCCGACCGGGGAGCTGTTTTTT. It is translated as CASSQAPTGELFF.

This rearrangement joins TRBV3-1 (or the pseudogene TRBV3-2) to TRBJ1-1, with no clear D. V lost 8 bases and J lost 4, with 8 bases in between. The CDR3 is 11 residues long. CDR1 is LGHDT and CDR2 is YNNKEL in the germline V gene (reference sequence). The CDR3 loop reads CASAGGTEAFF. As DNA, the CDR3 is TGTGCCAGCGCGGGTGGCACTGAAGCTTTCTTT.

The V and J genes are TRBV10-3 and TRBJ2-3; TRBD2 is a possible D gene (6 bases). The V and J ends lost 0 bases and 4 bases respectively, with 14 bases between them. The germline V gene has CDR1 ENHRY and CDR2 SYGVKD. This CDR3 spans 16 amino acids. In DNA, the CDR3 is TGTGCCATCAGTGAGTCGGGGCTAGCGCGTTCAGATACGCAGTATTTT. Residues: CAISESGLARSDTQYF.

The chain is built from TRBV5-4 and TRBJ1-2, with D unresolved. CDR3 length equals 15 residues. V shed 4 bases and J shed 2 bases, with 15 bases lying between them. Germline V gene data show CDR1 as SGHNT and CDR2 as YYREEE (reference sequence). The CDR3 sequence: CASSESTRRNYGYTF. DNA of the CDR3: TGTGCCAGCAGCGAGTCGACAAGACGCAACTATGGCTACACCTTC.